A selection of T cell receptor beta chains follows, all from one sample in a study of cytomegalovirus exposure and HLA in healthy donors. Sequencing was performed with immunoSEQ multiplex PCR; in TCRdb, only in-frame clones are kept and a portion is missing. The repertoire holds about 150,000 clones, with about a tenth as singletons. The sample taken for sequencing was PBMCs. These receptor sequences come from a male donor in good health and CMV-seronegative. CDR3s include the opening cysteine and the closing phenylalanine or tryptophan. Fields, in order: V gene, J gene, CDR3 length, clone size, D gene, CDR3 DNA, CDR3 protein. D genes are given only for firm matches. Size tells how often a clone was seen (once, few, many) or the class of an expanded clone, and some rows leave it out.

>TRBV19|TRBJ1-2|12|few|NA
TGTGCCAGTAGTATCGGAGGGCCGGTCTACACCTTC
CASSIGGPVYTF
>TRBV15|TRBJ1-1|16|few|NA
TGTGCCACCAGCAGAGATCCCCCGAGGGTGAACACTGAAGCTTTCTTT
CATSRDPPRVNTEAFF
>TRBV5-1|TRBJ1-1|14|few|TRBD1
TGCGCCAGCAGCTTGGGACAGGGTCACACTGAAGCTTTCTTT
CASSLGQGHTEAFF
>TRBV25-1|TRBJ1-4|17|few|TRBD1
TGTGCCAGCAGTGAATTTGGACAGGGGGCTTGGGATGAAAAACTGTTTTTT
CASSEFGQGAWDEKLFF
>TRBV10-1|TRBJ1-4|15|NA|NA
TGCGCCAGCAGGGGGGTTTGGACAGCTAATGAAAAACTGTTTTTT
CASRGVWTANEKLFF
>TRBV9|TRBJ2-3|16|NA|TRBD2
TGTGCCAGCAGCGTAGAGGTGTTAGCGGGAGCAGATACGCAGTATTTT
CASSVEVLAGADTQYF
>TRBV19|TRBJ2-2|15|few|TRBD2
TGTGCCAGTAGGAAGCGGGAGGTCGACACCGGGGAGCTGTTTTTT
CASRKREVDTGELFF
>TRBV7-9|TRBJ1-2|15|NA|TRBD1
TGTGCCAGCAGCGCTGAGGACAGGGGTTACTATGGCTACACCTTC
CASSAEDRGYYGYTF
>TRBV25-1|TRBJ1-1|13|few|NA
TGTGCCAGCAGAGGACATTCGAACACTGAAGCTTTCTTT
CASRGHSNTEAFF
>TRBV27|TRBJ2-1|13|few|NA
TGTGCCAGCCGTCTCGGGAGCTACAATGAGCAGTTCTTC
CASRLGSYNEQFF
>TRBV14|TRBJ1-3|14|few|TRBD1
TGTGCCAGCAGCCACGCGGACAGGGAAAACACCATATATTTT
CASSHADRENTIYF
>TRBV28|TRBJ2-7|11|NA|NA
TGTGCCAGCAGTCCTAACTACGAGCAGTACTTC
CASSPNYEQYF
>TRBV7-6|TRBJ1-5|16|NA|NA
TGTGCCAGCAGCTTACGATCCGGGACAATCGATCAGCCCCAGCATTTT
CASSLRSGTIDQPQHF
>TRBV28|TRBJ2-7|15|few|TRBD1
TGTGCCAGCAGTCCCGGGACAGGGACAACCTACGAGCAGTACTTC
CASSPGTGTTYEQYF
>TRBV6-1|TRBJ2-4|17|few|NA
TGTGCCAGCAGTGAACAGGACAGAACACTAGCCAAAAACATTCAGTACTTC
CASSEQDRTLAKNIQYF
>TRBV7-9|TRBJ2-5|18|NA|TRBD2
TGTGCCAGCAGCACCCGCCTGACTAGCGGGGAACCTCAAGAGACCCAGTACTTC
CASSTRLTSGEPQETQYF
>TRBV6-1|TRBJ1-2|14|NA|TRBD1
TGTGCCAGCAGTGGGGACAGGGGGATTGGTGGCTACACCTTC
CASSGDRGIGGYTF
>TRBV19|TRBJ2-2|16|NA|TRBD2
TGTGCCAGTAGTATGGGGACTAGCGGGGGGCCTTGGGAGCTGTTTTTT
CASSMGTSGGPWELFF
>TRBV28|TRBJ2-5|14|NA|NA
TGTGCCAGCAGTTTACGGAGGGGTTTGGAGACCCAGTACTTC
CASSLRRGLETQYF
>TRBV9|TRBJ2-7|15|few|TRBD1
TGTGCCAGCAGCCCACGACAGGGAGCATCCTACGAGCAGTACTTC
CASSPRQGASYEQYF
>TRBV11-1|TRBJ1-2|16|NA|TRBD1
TGTGCCAGCAGCCCAAATCCGGGACAGTACATTTATGGCTACACCTTC
CASSPNPGQYIYGYTF
>TRBV27|TRBJ2-7|14|NA|NA
TGTGCCAGCACTCCCGTCGGGGGTCTAGGTGAGCAGTACTTC
CASTPVGGLGEQYF
>TRBV4-2|TRBJ1-2|14|few|NA
TGTGCCAGCAGCCAAGAGAGGGTGACCTATGGCTACACCTTC
CASSQERVTYGYTF
>TRBV7-9|TRBJ2-6|15|NA|TRBD1
TGTGCCAGCAGCACCCAGGGGGCTGGGGCCAACGTCCTGACTTTC
CASSTQGAGANVLTF
>TRBV5-1|TRBJ2-2|18|NA|NA
TGCGCCAGCAGCTTGGAGGGTTTAGGACAGCCGGGCACCGGGGAGCTGTTTTTT
CASSLEGLGQPGTGELFF
>TRBV7-9|TRBJ1-2|12|NA|NA
TGTGCCAGCAGCTCTCTCCCGGATGGCTACACCTTC
CASSSLPDGYTF
>TRBV11-3|TRBJ2-1|16|few|NA
TGTGCCAGCAGCCCGACACAGAGCTTTTCCTACAATGAGCAGTTCTTC
CASSPTQSFSYNEQFF
>TRBV11-3|TRBJ2-1|15|NA|TRBD1
TGTGCCAGCAGCGCCGGGACAGCTTCCTACAATGAGCAGTTCTTC
CASSAGTASYNEQFF
>TRBV7-2|TRBJ2-3|13|NA|NA
TGTGCCAGCAGTGCGGACAACACAGATACGCAGTATTTT
CASSADNTDTQYF
>TRBV9|TRBJ1-3|14|few|NA
TGTGCCAGCAGCGTAGTGTCGACAGGAAACACCATATATTTT
CASSVVSTGNTIYF
>TRBV28|TRBJ1-5|15|NA|TRBD1
TGTGCCAGCAGTCTTTACCGGGACAGAAACCAGCCCCAGCATTTT
CASSLYRDRNQPQHF
>TRBV5-4|TRBJ2-5|16|NA|TRBD2
TGTGCCAGCAGCCTCTCGGCGGGGGGCTCTTGGGGGACCCAGTACTTC
CASSLSAGGSWGTQYF
>TRBV27|TRBJ2-3|16|NA|TRBD2
TGTGCCAGCACCCCTTATAGCGGGGGGGCCGCAGATACGCAGTATTTT
CASTPYSGGAADTQYF
>TRBV28|TRBJ1-5|15|few|TRBD1
TGTGCCAGCAGTTCAACAGGGGGAAGAGGTCAGCCCCAGCATTTT
CASSSTGGRGQPQHF
>TRBV6-5|TRBJ2-7|11|few|NA
TGTGCCAGCAGTTCTAACTACGAGCAGTACTTC
CASSSNYEQYF
>TRBV2|TRBJ1-1|13|few|TRBD1
TGTGCCAGCAGTCGACAGGGGAACACTGAAGCTTTCTTT
CASSRQGNTEAFF
>TRBV5-1|TRBJ2-3|15|few|NA
TGCGCCAGCAGCCCCCGGACAGCCAGCACAGATACGCAGTATTTT
CASSPRTASTDTQYF
>TRBV2|TRBJ2-7|13|NA|NA
TGTGCCAGCAAAAGGGGCGCTTTGAACGAGCAGTACTTC
CASKRGALNEQYF
>TRBV5-1|TRBJ1-1|14|few|NA
TGCGCCAGCAGCTTTACAGGGTGGGGGACTGAAGCTTTCTTT
CASSFTGWGTEAFF
>TRBV5-1|TRBJ1-2|15|few|TRBD1
TGCGCCAGCAGCTTGGCCGAACAGGGGGTCTATGGCTACACCTTC
CASSLAEQGVYGYTF
>TRBV9|TRBJ2-1|12|NA|NA
TGTGCCAGCAGCCCGACTGAAAATGAGCAGTTCTTC
CASSPTENEQFF
>TRBV4-2|TRBJ2-7|17|few|TRBD2
TGTGCCAGCAGCCAAGATCTACAGCGGGAGGGCCGTTACGAGCAGTACTTC
CASSQDLQREGRYEQYF
>TRBV29-1|TRBJ2-2|15|few|TRBD1
TGCAGCGTTGAGGGGGACAGGGGGTACACCGGGGAGCTGTTTTTT
CSVEGDRGYTGELFF
>TRBV4-3|TRBJ2-1|16|few|NA
TGCGCCAGCAGCCAAGGGGAGACTCCCCCTTACAATGAGCAGTTCTTC
CASSQGETPPYNEQFF
>TRBV7-2|TRBJ2-5|15|NA|TRBD2
TGTGCCAGCAGCTTAGCGGGGGGGTACCAAGAGACCCAGTACTTC
CASSLAGGYQETQYF
>TRBV5-1|TRBJ2-5|14|NA|NA
TGCGCCAGCAGCTTGGAGTGGGGGCGAGAGACCCAGTACTTC
CASSLEWGRETQYF
>TRBV10-3|TRBJ2-7|15|NA|TRBD1
TGTGCCATCAGTGAGCCAGGACAGGGTTTCTACGAGCAGTACTTC
CAISEPGQGFYEQYF
>TRBV18|TRBJ1-4|18|NA|NA
TGTGCCAGCTCACAGTATCTAGGAGGGCTTCAGGGAAATGAAAAACTGTTTTTT
CASSQYLGGLQGNEKLFF
>TRBV2|TRBJ2-7|15|NA|TRBD1
TGTGCCAGCAGTGAAGGACAGGGGAGCTCCTACGAGCAGTACTTC
CASSEGQGSSYEQYF
>TRBV7-6|TRBJ2-5|15|NA|TRBD2
TGTGCCAGCAGCGTCCTTAGCGGGACGGGCGAGACCCAGTACTTC
CASSVLSGTGETQYF
>TRBV27|TRBJ2-7|14|NA|NA
TGTGCCAGCAGTGTCGAGCTGAACTCCTACGAGCAGTACTTC
CASSVELNSYEQYF
>TRBV28|TRBJ1-5|16|few|TRBD1
TGTGCCAGCAGTTTATTTACTCAGGGGGCGCGGGGGCCCCAGCATTTT
CASSLFTQGARGPQHF
>TRBV6-5|TRBJ1-2|13|NA|TRBD1
TGTGCCAGCAGACCGGACAGGATCTATGGCTACACCTTC
CASRPDRIYGYTF
>TRBV12-5|TRBJ2-1|14|NA|NA
TGTGCTAGTGCCCCCGGGTTCTCTTCGAATGAGCAGTTCTTC
CASAPGFSSNEQFF